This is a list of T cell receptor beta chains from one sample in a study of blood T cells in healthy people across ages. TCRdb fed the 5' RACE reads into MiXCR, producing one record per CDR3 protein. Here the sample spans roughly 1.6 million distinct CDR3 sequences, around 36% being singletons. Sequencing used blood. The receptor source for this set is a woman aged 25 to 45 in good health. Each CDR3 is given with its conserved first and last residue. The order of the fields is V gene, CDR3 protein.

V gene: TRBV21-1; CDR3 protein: CASSKVARQHLEQFF
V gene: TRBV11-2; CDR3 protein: CASSPLAENEQFF
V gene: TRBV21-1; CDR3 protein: CASSRAGLAGGATDTQYF
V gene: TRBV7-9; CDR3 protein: CASSVCGSIVYEQYF
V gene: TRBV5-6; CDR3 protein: CASSGGLAGGKDTQYF
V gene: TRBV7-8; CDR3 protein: CASRTGLSGGSGNTIYF
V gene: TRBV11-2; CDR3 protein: CASSSRQGPTDTQYF
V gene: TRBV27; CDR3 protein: CASRDLMGVGSYNEQFF
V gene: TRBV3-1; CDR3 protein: CASSQVSRGDEQYF
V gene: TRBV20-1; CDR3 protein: CSASSPGIMFTEAFF
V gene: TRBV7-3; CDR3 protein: CASSPSLGGDEQFF
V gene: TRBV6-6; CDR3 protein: CASSHTDTQYF
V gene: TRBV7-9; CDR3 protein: CASSLLADEQFF
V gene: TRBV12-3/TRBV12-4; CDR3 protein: CASSFALPSGGRAYEQYF
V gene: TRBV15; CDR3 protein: CATSPQGTEAFF
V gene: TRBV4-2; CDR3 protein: CASSLSTSGGRDTQYF
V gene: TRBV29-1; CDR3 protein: CSGLGLYRTDIFNTEAFF
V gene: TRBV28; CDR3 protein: CASLTEMNTEAFF
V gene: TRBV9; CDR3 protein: CASSVSGTTNEKLFF
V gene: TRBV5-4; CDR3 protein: CASSLAMGSDYGYTF
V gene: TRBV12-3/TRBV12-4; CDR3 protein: CASSFGTSGSGSYEQYF
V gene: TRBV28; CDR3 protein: CASGIGGQGNTEAFF
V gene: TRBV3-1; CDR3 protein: CASSQGGLGYYEQYF
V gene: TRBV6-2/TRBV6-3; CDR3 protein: CASQPPGKFTYEQYF
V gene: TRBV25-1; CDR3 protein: CASSVLAGGNYNEQFF
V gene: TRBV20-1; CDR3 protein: CSARGGPSFTDTQYF
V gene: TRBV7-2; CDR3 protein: CASSLDLTRVLTDTQYF
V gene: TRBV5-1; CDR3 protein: CASSSSGVNERFF
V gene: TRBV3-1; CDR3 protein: CASSQEHTGQGPYGYTF
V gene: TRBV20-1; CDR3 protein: CSAAGTAYQPQHF
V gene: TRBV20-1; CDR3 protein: CSARKASGYNERFF
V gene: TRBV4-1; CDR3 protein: CASSQDSWDRFYEQYF
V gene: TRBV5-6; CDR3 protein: CASSFITGTHGNEQFF
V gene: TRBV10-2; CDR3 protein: CAGSDLLATSRNEQFF
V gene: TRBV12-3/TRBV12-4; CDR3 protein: CASSLRRGQVHEQYF
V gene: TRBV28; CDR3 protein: CASSLWIRGVDGYTF
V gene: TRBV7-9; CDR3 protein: CASSLASGTAGNTIYF
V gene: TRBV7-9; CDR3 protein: CASSLVFGGNEQFF
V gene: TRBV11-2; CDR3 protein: CASSLGVGGDTQYF
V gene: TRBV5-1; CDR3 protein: CASSLAGGLAYYNEQFF
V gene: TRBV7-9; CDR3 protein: CASTDGGPSEQFF
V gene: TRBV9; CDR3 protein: CASSPIGQGKETQYF
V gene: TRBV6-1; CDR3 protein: CASKSDSFYEQYF
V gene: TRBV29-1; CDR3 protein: CSDTSGRYNEQFF
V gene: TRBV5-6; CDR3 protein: CASSPDTGASTEAFF
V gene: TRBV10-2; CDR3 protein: CASSEAREVADTQYF
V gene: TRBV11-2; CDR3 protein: CASSLVKGPLAKNIQYF
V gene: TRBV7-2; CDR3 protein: CASSLALANTGELFF
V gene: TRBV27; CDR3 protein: CASRNSRQGETQYF
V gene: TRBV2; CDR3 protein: CASSGTVTYEQYF
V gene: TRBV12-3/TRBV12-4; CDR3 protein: CASSFGQKETQYF